This T cell receptor beta chain was identified during a study of shared clonotypes between healthy human individuals. Sequencing was performed with immunoSEQ multiplex PCR; in TCRdb, only in-frame clones are kept and a portion is missing. This sample has millions of clones, with just under 95% found just once. The study's findings and limits: Rarefaction showed sorted-subset sequencing was incomplete despite large depth. Clonotypes shared by all four donors outscored non-shared clonotypes in generation probability. Among donors, clonotype sharing was expected to be affected by sequencing depth.

Notes on this clone: The antigen remains undetermined.

The CDR3 is 12 amino acids. Germline V gives CDR1 SQVTM, CDR2 ANQGSEA. The V gene end was trimmed by 0 bases and the J gene end by 10 bases; junction bases not matched to a gene: 4. It was CD45RO-negative cells, positively selected for CCR7, that made up naive CD8 cells, with terminally differentiated effector memory CD45RA+ cells excluded. The V gene is TRBV29-1, the J gene TRBJ2-3; the match to TRBD2 covers 7 bases. The origin of this receptor is a man younger than 35 in good health. The sequencing sample was made of naive CD8+ T cells sorted from blood. The CDR3 nucleotides are TGCAGCGTTGAAGAGGGAAGCGGGGCGCAGTATTTT. It encodes CSVEEGSGAQYF.